The clone carrying this T cell receptor beta chain was counted only a few times. These data originate in a study of blood T cell repertoires in COVID-19. Sequencing used immunoSEQ multiplex PCR; TCRdb keeps in-frame clones, though not all of them. The repertoire holds 150,000 to 200,000 clones, with about 85% as singletons. Germline V gene data show CDR1 as MNHEY and CDR2 as SVGAGI. V lost 7 bases and J lost 0, with 13 bases in between. This CDR3 has 15 amino acids. What was sequenced was peripheral blood. This TCR was sampled from a woman in her thirties with active or convalescent COVID-19. The rearrangement uses TRBV6-5 and TRBJ1-3; perhaps TRBD1 as D (6 bases). The CDR3 sequence: CASTPDRSSGNTIYF. The CDR3 bases are TGTGCCAGCACCCCTGACAGGAGCTCTGGAAACACCATATATTTT.